The clone carrying this T cell receptor (beta chain) was seen more than once but under ten times. V lost 2 bases and J lost 5, with 23 bases in between. Germline loops: CDR1 MGHDK, CDR2 SYGVNS. The CDR3 extends over 18 amino acids. These data come from a study of beta chain features in type 1 diabetes. CD4+ cells of the naive, central memory, regulatory and stem cell-like memory types were sorted via CD45RO/CCR7/CD25/CD127/CD95/CD27. Every isolated RNA sample was fully reverse transcribed, so sequencing captured expressed TCRB transcripts. Some clones are missing from TCRdb's copy, which holds only in-frame ones; the method was immunoSEQ multiplex PCR. This sample has under 500,000 clones, with 30% found just once.

The sequenced material came from naive CD4+ T cells from blood. The chain carries TRBV25-1 and TRBJ2-3; the D gene is possibly TRBD1 (6 bases). The TCR sequence derives from a man in his late teens or twenties in good health. In nucleotides, the CDR3 is TGTGCCAGCAGTGAAACGAAGAGAGGAATTCAGGGGCAAGATACGCAGTATTTT. It is translated as CASSETKRGIQGQDTQYF.